The 2 T cell receptor beta chains reported below all come from one sample, sequenced in a study of cytomegalovirus exposure and HLA in healthy donors. The PCR employed 60 Vbeta primers together with 13 Jbeta primers. Sequenced by immunoSEQ multiplex PCR; TCRdb stores in-frame clones only, minus some. The sample records hundreds of thousands of clones, roughly two thirds being singletons. Sample: PBMCs. All receptors derive from a female donor in good health and CMV-seronegative.

This clone was found once. The gene calls are TRBV27 and TRBJ1-5; 7 bases are a match to TRBD1. The CDR3 extends over 16 amino acids. Germline V gene data show CDR1 as MNHEY and CDR2 as SMNVEV (reference sequence). After removal of 5 bases from V and 1 base from J, the junction contained 8 bases not matched to a gene. For the CDR3, the DNA is TGTGCCAGCAGTCCGGACAGGTCTTGGAGCAATCAGCCCCAGCATTTT. Amino acids: CASSPDRSWSNQPQHF.

This chain links TRBV5-1 with TRBJ2-1, with D uncertain. The germline V gene has CDR1 SGHRS and CDR2 YFSETQ. The germline V and J ends were trimmed by 0 bases and 5 bases, with 9 bases remaining between them. This CDR3 region has 14 residues. The CDR3 region has the DNA TGCGCCAGCAGCTTGGGGATAGCTAACAATGAGCAGTTCTTC. Its translation is CASSLGIANNEQFF.